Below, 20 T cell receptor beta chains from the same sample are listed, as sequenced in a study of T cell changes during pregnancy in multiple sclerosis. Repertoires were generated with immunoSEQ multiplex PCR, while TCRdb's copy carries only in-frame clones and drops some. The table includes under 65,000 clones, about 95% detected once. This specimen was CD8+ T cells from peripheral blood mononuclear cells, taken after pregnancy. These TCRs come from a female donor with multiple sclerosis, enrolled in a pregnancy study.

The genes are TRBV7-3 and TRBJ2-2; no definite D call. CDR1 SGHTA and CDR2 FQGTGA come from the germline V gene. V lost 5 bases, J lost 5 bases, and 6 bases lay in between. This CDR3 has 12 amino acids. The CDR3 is CASSPHTGELFF. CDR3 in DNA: TGTGCCAGCAGCCCCCATACCGGGGAGCTGTTTTTT.

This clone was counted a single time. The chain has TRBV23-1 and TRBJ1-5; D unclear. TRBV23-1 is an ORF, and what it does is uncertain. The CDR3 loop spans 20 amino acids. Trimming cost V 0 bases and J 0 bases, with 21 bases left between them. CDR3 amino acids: CASSQSIPFGREPSNQPQHF. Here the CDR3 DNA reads TGCGCCAGCAGTCAATCGATCCCATTTGGACGGGAGCCTAGCAATCAGCCCCAGCATTTT.

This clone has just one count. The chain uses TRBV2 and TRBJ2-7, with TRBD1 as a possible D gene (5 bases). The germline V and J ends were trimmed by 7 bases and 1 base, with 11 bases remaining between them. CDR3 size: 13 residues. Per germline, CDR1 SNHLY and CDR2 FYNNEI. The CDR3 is CASMDTESYEQYF. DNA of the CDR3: TGTGCCAGCATGGACACAGAGTCCTACGAGCAGTACTTC.

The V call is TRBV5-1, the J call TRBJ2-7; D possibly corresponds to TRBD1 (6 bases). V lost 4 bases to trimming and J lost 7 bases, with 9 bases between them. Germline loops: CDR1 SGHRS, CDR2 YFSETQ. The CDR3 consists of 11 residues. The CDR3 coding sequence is TGCGCCAGCAGCCCCGGGACAGAGCAGTACTTC. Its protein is CASSPGTEQYF.

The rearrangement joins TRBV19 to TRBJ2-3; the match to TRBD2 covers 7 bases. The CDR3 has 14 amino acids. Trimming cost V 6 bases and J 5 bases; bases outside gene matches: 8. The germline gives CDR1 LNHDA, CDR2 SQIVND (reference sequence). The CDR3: CASSLGRELDTQYF. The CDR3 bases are TGTGCCAGTAGCCTTGGGAGGGAGTTAGATACGCAGTATTTT.

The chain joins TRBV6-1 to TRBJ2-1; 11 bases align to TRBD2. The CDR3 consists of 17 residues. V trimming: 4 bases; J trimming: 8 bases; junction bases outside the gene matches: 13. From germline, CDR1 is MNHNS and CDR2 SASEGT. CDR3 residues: CASSAGLAEGSVYEQFF. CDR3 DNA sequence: TGTGCCAGCAGTGCGGGACTAGCGGAGGGGTCTGTATATGAGCAGTTCTTC.

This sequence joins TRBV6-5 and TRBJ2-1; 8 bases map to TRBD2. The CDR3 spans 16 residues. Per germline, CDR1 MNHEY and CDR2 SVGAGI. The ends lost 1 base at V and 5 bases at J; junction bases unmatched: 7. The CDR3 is CASSYFPGGPNNEQFF. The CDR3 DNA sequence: TGTGCCAGCAGTTACTTCCCGGGAGGGCCCAACAATGAGCAGTTCTTC.

The CDR3 bases are TGTGCCGTTGACGGGAAAGGGTCCTCCTCCTACGAGCAGTACTTC. This gives the protein CAVDGKGSSSYEQYF. The rearrangement uses TRBV2 and TRBJ2-7; a weak D match, TRBD2 (5 bases). The CDR3 sequence is 15 residues long. Trimming cost V 11 bases and J 0 bases, with 20 bases left between them. Germline loops: CDR1 SNHLY, CDR2 FYNNEI.

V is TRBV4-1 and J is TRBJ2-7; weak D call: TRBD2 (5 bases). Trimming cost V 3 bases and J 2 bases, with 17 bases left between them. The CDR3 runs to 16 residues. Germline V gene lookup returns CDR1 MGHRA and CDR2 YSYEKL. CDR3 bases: TGCGCCAGCAGCCATCCAAGCGGCCTCACCCCCTACGAGCAGTACTTC. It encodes CASSHPSGLTPYEQYF.

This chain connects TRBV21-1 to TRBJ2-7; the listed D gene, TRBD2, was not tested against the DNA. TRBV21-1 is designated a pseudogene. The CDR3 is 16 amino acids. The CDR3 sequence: CASSLGTSGTAGEQYF. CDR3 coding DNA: TGTGCCAGCAGCTTAGGGACTAGCGGGACGGCAGGCGAGCAGTACTTC.

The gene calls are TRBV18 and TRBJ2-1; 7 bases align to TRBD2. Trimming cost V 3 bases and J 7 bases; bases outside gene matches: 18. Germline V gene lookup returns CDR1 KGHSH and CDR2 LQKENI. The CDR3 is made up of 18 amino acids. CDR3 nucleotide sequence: TGTGCCAGCTCACCCCTCGTCCGACCGGGGGGTAACAAGAATGAGCAGTTCTTC. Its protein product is CASSPLVRPGGNKNEQFF.

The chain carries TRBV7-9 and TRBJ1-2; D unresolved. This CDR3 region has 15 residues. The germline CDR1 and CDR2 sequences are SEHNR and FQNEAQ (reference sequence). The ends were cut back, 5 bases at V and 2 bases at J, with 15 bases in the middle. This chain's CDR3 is CASSHGEKDNYGYTF. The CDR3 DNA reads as TGTGCCAGCAGCCATGGGGAGAAAGACAACTATGGCTACACCTTC.

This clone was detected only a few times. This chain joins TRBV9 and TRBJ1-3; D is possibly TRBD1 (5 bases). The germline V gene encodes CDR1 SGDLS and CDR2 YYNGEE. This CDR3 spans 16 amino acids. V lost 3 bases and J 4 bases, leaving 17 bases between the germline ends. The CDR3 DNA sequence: TGTGCCAGCAGCGCCCTTGGTATGACAGTCGGAAACACCATATATTTT. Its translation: CASSALGMTVGNTIYF.

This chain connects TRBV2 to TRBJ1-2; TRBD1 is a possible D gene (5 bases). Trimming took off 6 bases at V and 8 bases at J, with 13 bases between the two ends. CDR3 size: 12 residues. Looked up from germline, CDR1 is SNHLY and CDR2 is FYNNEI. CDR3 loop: CASRETASGYTF. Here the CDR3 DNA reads TGTGCCAGCAGAGAGACAGCCTCGGGCTACACCTTC. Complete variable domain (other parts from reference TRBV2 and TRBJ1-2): EPEVTQTPSHQVTQMGQEVILRCVPISNHLYFYWYRQILGQKVEFLVSFYNNEISEKSEIFDDQFSVERPDGSNFTLKIRSTKLEDSAMYFCASRETASGYTFGSGTRLTVV.

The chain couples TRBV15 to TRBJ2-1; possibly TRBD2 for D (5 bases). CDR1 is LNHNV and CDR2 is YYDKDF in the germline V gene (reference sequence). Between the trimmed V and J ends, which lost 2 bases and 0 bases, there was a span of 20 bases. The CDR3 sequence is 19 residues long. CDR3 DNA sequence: TGTGCCACCAGCAGATCTCCCCCAAGGAGGACCAGCTCCTACAATGAGCAGTTCTTC. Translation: CATSRSPPRRTSSYNEQFF.

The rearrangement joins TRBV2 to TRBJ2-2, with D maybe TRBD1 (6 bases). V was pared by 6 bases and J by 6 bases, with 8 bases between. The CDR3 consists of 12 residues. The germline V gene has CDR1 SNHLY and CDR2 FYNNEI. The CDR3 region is CASSRGAGELFF. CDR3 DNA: TGTGCCAGCAGCAGGGGAGCCGGGGAGCTGTTTTTT.

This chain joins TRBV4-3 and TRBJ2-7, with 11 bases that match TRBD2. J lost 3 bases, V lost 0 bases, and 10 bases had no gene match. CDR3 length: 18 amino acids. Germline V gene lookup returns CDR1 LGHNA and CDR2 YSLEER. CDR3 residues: CASSQEGTGTSGVYEQYF. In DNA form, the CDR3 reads TGCGCCAGCAGCCAAGAGGGGACGGGGACTAGCGGAGTCTACGAGCAGTACTTC.

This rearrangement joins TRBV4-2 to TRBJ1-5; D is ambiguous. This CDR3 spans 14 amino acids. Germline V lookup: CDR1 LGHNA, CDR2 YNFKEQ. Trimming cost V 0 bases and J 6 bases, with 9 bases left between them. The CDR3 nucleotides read TGTGCCAGCAGCCAAGATAGTCGTTGTCAGCCCCAGCATTTT. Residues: CASSQDSRCQPQHF.

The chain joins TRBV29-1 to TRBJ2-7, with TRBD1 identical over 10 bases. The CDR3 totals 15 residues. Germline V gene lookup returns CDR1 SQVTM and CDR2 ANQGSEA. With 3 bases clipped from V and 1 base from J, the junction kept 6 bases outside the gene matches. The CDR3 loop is CSVDGTGEGSYEQYF. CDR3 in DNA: TGCAGCGTTGATGGGACAGGGGAGGGATCCTACGAGCAGTACTTC.

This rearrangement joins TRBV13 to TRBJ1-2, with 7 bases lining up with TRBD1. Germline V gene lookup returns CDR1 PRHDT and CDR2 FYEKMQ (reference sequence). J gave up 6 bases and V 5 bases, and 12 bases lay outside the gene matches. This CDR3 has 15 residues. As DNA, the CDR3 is TGTGCCAGCAGCCTCGGGACGGTCGACAGGGATGGCTACACCTTC. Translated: CASSLGTVDRDGYTF.